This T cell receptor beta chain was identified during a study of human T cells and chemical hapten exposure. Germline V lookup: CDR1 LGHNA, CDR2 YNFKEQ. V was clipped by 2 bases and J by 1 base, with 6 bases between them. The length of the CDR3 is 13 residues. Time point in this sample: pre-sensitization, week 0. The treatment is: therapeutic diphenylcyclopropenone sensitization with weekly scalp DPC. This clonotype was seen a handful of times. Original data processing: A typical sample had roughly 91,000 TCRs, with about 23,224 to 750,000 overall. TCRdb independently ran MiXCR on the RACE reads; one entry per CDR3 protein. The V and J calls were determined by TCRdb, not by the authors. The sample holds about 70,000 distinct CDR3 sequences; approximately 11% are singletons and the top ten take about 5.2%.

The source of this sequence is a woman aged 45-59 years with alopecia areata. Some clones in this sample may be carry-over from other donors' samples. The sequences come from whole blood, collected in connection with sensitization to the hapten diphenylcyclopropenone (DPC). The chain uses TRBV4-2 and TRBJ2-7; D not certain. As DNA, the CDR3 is TGTGCCAGCAGCCAAAGTTCATCCTACGAGCAGTACTTC. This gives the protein CASSQSSSYEQYF.